This TCR beta chain was identified during a study of T cell clonotyping in hematopoietic cell transplantation. Sequencing used immunoSEQ multiplex PCR; TCRdb keeps in-frame clones, though not all of them. The profile shows 9,400 or so clones, about 86% of them singletons. The CDR3 runs to 12 residues. CDR1 is SGHNT and CDR2 is YYREEE in the germline V gene (reference sequence). V gave up 2 bases and J gave up 2 bases, with 1 base separating them. V usage is TRBV5-4 and J usage is TRBJ2-2; D remains ambiguous. Sequencing was performed on PBMCs, taken 180 days after allogeneic stem cell transplant. The sequence derives from a human patient who had an allogeneic stem cell transplant, so the T cells may come from the graft donor. The donor label of this sample is uncertain. Some clones in this sample may be carry-over from other donors' samples. The CDR3 bases are TGTGCCAGCAGCTTCAACACCGGGGAGCTGTTTTTT. Translated, it gives CASSFNTGELFF.